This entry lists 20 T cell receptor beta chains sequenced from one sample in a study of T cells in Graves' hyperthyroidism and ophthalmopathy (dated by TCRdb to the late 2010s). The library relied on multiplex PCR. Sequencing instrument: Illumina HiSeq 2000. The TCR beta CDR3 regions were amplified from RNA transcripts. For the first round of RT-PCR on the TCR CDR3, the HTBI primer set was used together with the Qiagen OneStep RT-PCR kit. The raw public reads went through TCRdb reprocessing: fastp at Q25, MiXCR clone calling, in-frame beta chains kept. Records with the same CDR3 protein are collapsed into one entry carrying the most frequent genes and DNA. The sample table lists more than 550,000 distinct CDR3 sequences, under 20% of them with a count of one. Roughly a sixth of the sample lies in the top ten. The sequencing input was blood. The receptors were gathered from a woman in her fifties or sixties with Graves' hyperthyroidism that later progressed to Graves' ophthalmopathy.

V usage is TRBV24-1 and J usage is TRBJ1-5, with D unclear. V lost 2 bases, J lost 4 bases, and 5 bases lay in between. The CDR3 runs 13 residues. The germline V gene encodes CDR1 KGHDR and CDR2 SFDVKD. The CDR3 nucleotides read TGTGCCACCAGTGATTCACATAATCAGCCCCAGCATTTT. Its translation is CATSDSHNQPQHF.

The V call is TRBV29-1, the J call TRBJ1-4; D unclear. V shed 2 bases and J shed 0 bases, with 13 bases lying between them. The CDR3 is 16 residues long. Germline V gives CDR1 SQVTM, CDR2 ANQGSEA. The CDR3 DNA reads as TGCAGCGTTGAATTGTCTGGGGATCCAACTAATGAAAAACTGTTTTTT. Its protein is CSVELSGDPTNEKLFF.

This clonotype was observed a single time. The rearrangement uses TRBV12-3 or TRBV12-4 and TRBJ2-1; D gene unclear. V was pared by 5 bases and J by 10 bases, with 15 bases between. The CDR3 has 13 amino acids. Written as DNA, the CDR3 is TGTGCCAGCAGTCTCCTTCTTGAGGTAGAGCAGTTCTTC. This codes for CASSLLLEVEQFF.

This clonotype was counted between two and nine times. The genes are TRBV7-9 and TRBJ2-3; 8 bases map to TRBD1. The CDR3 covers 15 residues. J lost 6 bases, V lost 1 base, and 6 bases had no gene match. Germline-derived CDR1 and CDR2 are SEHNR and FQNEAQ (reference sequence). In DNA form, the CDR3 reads TGTGCCAGCAGCTTAGTCCTCAGGGGGCACGATACGCAGTATTTT. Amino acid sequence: CASSLVLRGHDTQYF.

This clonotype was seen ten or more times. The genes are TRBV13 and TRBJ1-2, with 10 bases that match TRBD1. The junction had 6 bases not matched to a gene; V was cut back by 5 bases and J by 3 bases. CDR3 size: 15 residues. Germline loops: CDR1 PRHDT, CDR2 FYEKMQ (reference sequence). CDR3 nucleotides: TGTGCCAGCAGCCCACGGGACAGGGGATACTATGGCTACACCTTC. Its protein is CASSPRDRGYYGYTF.

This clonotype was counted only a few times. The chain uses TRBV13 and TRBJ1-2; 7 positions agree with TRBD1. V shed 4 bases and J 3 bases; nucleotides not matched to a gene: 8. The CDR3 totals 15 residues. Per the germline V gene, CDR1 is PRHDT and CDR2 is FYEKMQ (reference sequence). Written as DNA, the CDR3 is TGTGCCAGCAGCTATAAACCCGGGACAGACTATGGCTACACCTTC. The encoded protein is CASSYKPGTDYGYTF. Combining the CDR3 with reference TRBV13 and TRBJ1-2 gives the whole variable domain AAGVIQSPRHLIKEKRETATLKCYPIPRHDTVYWYQQGPGQDPQFLISFYEKMQSDKGSIPDRFSAQQFSDYHSELNMSSLELGDSALYFCASSYKPGTDYGYTFGSGTRLTVV.

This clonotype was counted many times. The CDR3 is CASSPNPGQGGNSPLHF. The CDR3 DNA reads TGTGCCAGCAGCCCGAACCCGGGCCAGGGGGGGAATTCACCCCTCCACTTT. J is TRBJ1-6 and V is TRBV7-9; 7 bases are a match to TRBD1. CDR1 is SEHNR, CDR2 FQNEAQ, per germline (reference sequence). The CDR3 has 17 amino acids. V gave up 5 bases and J gave up 7 bases; unmatched junction bases: 14.

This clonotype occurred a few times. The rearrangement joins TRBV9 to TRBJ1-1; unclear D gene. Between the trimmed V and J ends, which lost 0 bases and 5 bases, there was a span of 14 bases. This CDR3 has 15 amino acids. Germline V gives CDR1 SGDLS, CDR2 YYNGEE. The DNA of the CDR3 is TGTGCCAGCAGCGTAGTAGGAGGGTCTTATACTGAAGCTTTCTTT. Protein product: CASSVVGGSYTEAFF.

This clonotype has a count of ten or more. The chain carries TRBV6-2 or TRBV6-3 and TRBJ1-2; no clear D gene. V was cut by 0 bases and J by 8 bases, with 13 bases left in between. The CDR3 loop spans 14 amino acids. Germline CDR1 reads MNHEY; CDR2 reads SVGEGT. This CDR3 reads CASSYSHVDYGYTF. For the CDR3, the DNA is TGTGCCAGCAGTTACTCGCACGTCGATTACGGCTACACCTTC.

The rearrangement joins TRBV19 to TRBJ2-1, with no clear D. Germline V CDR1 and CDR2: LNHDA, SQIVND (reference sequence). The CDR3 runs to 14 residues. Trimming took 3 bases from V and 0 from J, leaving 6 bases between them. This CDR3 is CASSMESSYNEQFF. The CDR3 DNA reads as TGTGCCAGTAGTATGGAGAGCTCCTACAATGAGCAGTTCTTC.

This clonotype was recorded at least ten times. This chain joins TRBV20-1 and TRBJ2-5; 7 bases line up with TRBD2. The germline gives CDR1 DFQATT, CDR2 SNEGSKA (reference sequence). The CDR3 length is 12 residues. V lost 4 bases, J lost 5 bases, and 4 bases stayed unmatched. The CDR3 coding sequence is TGCAGTGCTACAGGACTAGGGGAGACCCAGTACTTC. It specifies CSATGLGETQYF.

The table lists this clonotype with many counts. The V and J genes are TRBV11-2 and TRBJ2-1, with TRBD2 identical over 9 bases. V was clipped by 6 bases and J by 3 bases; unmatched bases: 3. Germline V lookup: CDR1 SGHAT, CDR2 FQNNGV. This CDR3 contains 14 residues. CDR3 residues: CASRPLAGYNEQFF. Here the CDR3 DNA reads TGTGCCAGCAGACCACTAGCGGGCTACAATGAGCAGTTCTTC. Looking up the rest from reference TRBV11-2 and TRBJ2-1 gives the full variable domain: EAGVAQSPRYKIIEKRQSVAFWCNPISGHATLYWYQQILGQGPKLLIQFQNNGVVDDSQLPKDRFSAERLKGVDSTLKIQPAKLEDSAVYLCASRPLAGYNEQFFGPGTRLTVL.

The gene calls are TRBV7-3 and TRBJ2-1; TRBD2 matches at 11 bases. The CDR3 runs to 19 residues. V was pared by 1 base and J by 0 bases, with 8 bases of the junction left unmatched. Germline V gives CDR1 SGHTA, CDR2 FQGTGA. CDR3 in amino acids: CASSLSSSGGQSSYNEQFF. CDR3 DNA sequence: TGTGCCAGCAGCTTAAGTTCTAGCGGGGGGCAGAGCTCCTACAATGAGCAGTTCTTC.

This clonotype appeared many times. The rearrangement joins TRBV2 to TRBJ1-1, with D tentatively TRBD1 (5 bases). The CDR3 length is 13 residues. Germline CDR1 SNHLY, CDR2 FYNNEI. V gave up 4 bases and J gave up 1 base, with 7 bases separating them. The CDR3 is CASSAGRNTEAFF. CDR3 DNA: TGTGCCAGCAGTGCAGGGCGGAACACTGAAGCTTTCTTT.

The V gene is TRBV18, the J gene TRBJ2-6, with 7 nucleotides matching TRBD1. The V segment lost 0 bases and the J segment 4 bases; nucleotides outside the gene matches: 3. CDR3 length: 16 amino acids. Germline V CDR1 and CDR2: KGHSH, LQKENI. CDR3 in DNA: TGTGCCAGCTCACCACCTACAGGGGTCGGGGCCAACGTCCTGACTTTC. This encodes CASSPPTGVGANVLTF.

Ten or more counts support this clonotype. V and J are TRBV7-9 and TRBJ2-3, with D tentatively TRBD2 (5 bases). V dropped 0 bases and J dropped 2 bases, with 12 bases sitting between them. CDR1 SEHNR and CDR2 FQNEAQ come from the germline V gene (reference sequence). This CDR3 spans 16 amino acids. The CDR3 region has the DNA TGTGCCAGCAGCTTAGCTTCGGGGTCTAACACAGATACGCAGTATTTT. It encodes CASSLASGSNTDTQYF.

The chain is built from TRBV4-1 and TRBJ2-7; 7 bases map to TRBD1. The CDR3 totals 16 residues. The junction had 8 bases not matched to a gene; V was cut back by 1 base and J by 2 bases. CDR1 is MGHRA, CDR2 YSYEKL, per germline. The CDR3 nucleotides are TGCGCCAGCAGCCAAGGCGCGTGGGACAGAACCTACGAGCAGTACTTC. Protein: CASSQGAWDRTYEQYF.

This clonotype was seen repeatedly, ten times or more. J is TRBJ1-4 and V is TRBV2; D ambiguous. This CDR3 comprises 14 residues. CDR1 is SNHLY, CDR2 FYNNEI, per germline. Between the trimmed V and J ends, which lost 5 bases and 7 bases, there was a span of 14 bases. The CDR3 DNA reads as TGTGCCAGCAGTCGCCAGAGAGTGGGTGAAAAACTGTTTTTT. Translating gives CASSRQRVGEKLFF.

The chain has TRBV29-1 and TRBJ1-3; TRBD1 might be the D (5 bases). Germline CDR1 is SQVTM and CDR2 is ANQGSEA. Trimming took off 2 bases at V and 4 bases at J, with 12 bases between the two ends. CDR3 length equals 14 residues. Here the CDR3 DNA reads TGCAGCGTTGAAAGCACCGCAGGGGGAAACACCATATATTTT. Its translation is CSVESTAGGNTIYF. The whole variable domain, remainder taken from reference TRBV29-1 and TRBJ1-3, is SAVISQKPSRDICQRGTSLTIQCQVDSQVTMMFWYRQQPGQSLTLIATANQGSEATYESGFVIDKFPISRPNLTFSTLTVSNMSPEDSSIYLCSVESTAGGNTIYFGEGSWLTVV.

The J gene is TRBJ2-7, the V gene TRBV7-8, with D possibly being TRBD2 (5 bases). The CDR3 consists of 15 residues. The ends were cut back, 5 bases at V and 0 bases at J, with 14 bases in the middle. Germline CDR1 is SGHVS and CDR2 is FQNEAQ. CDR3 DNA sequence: TGTGCCAGCAGCCACGGGGATTATAGCTCCTACGAGCAGTACTTC. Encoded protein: CASSHGDYSSYEQYF.